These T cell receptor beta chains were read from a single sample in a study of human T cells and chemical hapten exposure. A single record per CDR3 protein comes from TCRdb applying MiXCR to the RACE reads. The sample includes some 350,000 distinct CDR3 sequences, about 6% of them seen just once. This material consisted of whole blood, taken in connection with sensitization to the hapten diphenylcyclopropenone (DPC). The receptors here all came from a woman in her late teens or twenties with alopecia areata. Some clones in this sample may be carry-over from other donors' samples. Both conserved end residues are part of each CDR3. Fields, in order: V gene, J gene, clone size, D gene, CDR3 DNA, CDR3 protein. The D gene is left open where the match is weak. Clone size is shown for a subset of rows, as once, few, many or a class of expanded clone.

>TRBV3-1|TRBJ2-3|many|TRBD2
TGTGCCAGCAGCCAAGGGCTAGCGGGATCCACAGATACGCAGTATTTT
CASSQGLAGSTDTQYF
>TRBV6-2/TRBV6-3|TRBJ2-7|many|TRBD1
TGTGCCAGCAGTTCCTACAGGGGGCTGCACGAGCAGTACTTC
CASSSYRGLHEQYF
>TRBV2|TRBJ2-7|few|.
TGTGCCAGCACTGCGCGGTCGAGCTCCTACGAGCAGTACTTC
CASTARSSSYEQYF
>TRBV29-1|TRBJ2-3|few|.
TGCAGCGTTGTAAAGGGTAGTACAGATACGCAGTATTTT
CSVVKGSTDTQYF
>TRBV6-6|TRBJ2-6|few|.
TGTGCCAGCAGTGAGGACTCTGGGGCCAACGTCCTGACTTTC
CASSEDSGANVLTF
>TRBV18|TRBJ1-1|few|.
TGTGCCAGCTCACCCCTACCGGGACGGCAAAACACTGAAGCTTTCTTT
CASSPLPGRQNTEAFF
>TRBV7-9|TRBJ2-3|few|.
TGTGCCAGCAGCTTAGGGGTGCAGGGACCGAGCACAGATACGCAGTATTTT
CASSLGVQGPSTDTQYF
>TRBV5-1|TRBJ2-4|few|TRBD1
TGCGCCAGCAGCTCTTCGGCCGGGACAGGGATAAACATTCAGTACTTC
CASSSSAGTGINIQYF
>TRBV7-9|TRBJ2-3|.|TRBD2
TGTGCCAGCAGCGAAAATAGCGGGGGAGGCACAGATACGCAGTATTTT
CASSENSGGGTDTQYF
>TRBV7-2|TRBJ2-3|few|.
TGTGCCAGCAGCAGCGCCGGGACTTCCTTCACAGATACGCAGTATTTT
CASSSAGTSFTDTQYF
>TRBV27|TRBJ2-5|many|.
TGTGCCAGCAGTTTATTAGGTAGCGGCCAAGAGACCCAGTACTTC
CASSLLGSGQETQYF
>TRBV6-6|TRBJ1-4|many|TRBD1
TGTGCCAGCAGTTACCATATGACAGGGAGTGAAAAACTGTTTTTT
CASSYHMTGSEKLFF
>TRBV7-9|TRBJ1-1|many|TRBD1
TGTGCCAGCAGCTCCCAACCAGGGGGCACTGAAGCTTTCTTT
CASSSQPGGTEAFF
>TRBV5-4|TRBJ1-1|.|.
TGTGCCAGCAGCTCCATCTTAGGGGAGGGGGCTGAAGCTTTCTTT
CASSSILGEGAEAFF
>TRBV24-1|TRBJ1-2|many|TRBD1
TGTGCCACCAGCCCGGGACAGAGCTATGGCTACACCTTC
CATSPGQSYGYTF
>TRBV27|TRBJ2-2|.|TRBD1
TGTGCCAGCAGAGCGGACAGGGGAACCGGGGAGCTGTTTTTT
CASRADRGTGELFF
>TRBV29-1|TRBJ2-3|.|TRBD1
TGCAGCGTTGACGGGGCAGGGGGATTTACAGATACGCAGTATTTT
CSVDGAGGFTDTQYF
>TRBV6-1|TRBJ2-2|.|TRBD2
TGTGCCAGCATAGCGGGGGGGCTTCCGAACACCGGGGAGCTGTTTTTT
CASIAGGLPNTGELFF
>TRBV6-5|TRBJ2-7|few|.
TGTGCCAGCAGTTACTCGAGGAGCTCCTACGAGCAGTACTTC
CASSYSRSSYEQYF
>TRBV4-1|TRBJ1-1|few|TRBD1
TGCGCCAGCAGGCCAAAGCAGGGGGCTGTGAACACTGAAGCTTTCTTT
CASRPKQGAVNTEAFF
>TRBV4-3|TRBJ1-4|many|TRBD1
TGCGCCAGCAGCCAAGATGTAGGACAGGAGAATGAAAAACTGTTTTTT
CASSQDVGQENEKLFF
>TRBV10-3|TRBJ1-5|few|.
TGTGCCACATTACAGGACCTCAATCAGCCCCAGCATTTT
CATLQDLNQPQHF
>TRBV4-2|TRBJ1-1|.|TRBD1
TGTGCCAGCAGCCAAGTAGGGGAGGGGGCCACTGAAGCTTTCTTT
CASSQVGEGATEAFF
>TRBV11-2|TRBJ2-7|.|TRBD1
TGTGCCAGCAGCTTAGATTCAGGGGACAGGGAGCAGTACTTC
CASSLDSGDREQYF
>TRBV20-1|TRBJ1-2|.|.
TGCAGTGCTAGAGACCTGCTTGGGACCGACTATGGCTACACCTTC
CSARDLLGTDYGYTF
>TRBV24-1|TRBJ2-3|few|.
TGTGCCACCAGTGATTTGTGGGCAGATACGCAGTATTTT
CATSDLWADTQYF
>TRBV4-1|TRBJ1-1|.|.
TGCGCCAGCAGCCCTTACGTAGTACTGAACACTGAAGCTTTCTTT
CASSPYVVLNTEAFF
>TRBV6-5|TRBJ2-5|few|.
TGTGCCAGCAGCCCTACAAGGAAGACCCAGTACTTC
CASSPTRKTQYF
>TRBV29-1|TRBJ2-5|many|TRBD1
TGCAGCGTTGATGGGACAGCTAAAGAGACCCAGTACTTC
CSVDGTAKETQYF
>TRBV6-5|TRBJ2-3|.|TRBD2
TGTGCCAGCAGTTACTCGGGGCTAGCGGCTACTAGCACAGATACGCAGTATTTT
CASSYSGLAATSTDTQYF
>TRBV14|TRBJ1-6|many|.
TGTGCCAGCAGCCCTGAACTCTCCTATAATTCACCCCTCCACTTT
CASSPELSYNSPLHF
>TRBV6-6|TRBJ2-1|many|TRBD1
TGTGCCAGCGGGACAGGGGGCTATGAGCAGTTCTTC
CASGTGGYEQFF
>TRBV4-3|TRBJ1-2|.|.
TGCGCCAGCAGCCAGGGACCGAAGGGCCCATCATATGGCTACACCTTC
CASSQGPKGPSYGYTF
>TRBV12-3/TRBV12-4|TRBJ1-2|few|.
TGTGCCAGCAGTTTCTTTACTCCTAACTATGGCTACACCTTC
CASSFFTPNYGYTF
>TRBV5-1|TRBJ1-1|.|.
TGCGCCAGCAGCTCTTTGCAGGGATTCACTGAAGCTTTCTTT
CASSSLQGFTEAFF
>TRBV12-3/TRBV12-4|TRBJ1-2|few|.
TGTGCCAGCAGTTTCGACATCCTCTATGGCTACACCTTC
CASSFDILYGYTF
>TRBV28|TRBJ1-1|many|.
TGTGCCAGCAGTCCACTAGGGGGTACGAACACTGAAGCTTTCTTT
CASSPLGGTNTEAFF
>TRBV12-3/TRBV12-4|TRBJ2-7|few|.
TGTGCCAGCAGTTTCCCCGCCTCTAGGCAGGGCGACTACGAGCAGTACTTC
CASSFPASRQGDYEQYF
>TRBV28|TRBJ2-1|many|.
TGTGCCAGCACCCGCGGGGGCCTTTACAATGAGCAGTTCTTC
CASTRGGLYNEQFF
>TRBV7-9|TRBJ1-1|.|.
TGTGCCAGCAGCTTAGCGCGAGGGGCGTTGAACACTGAAGCTTTCTTT
CASSLARGALNTEAFF
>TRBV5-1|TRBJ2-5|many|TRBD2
TGCGCCAGCAGCCCGACAGGGACTAGCGAAGAGACCCAGTACTTC
CASSPTGTSEETQYF
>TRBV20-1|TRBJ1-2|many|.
TGCAGTGCCGCCACAGGGCGGTGGGACTATGGCTACACCTTC
CSAATGRWDYGYTF
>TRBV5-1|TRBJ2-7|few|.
TGCGCCAGCAGCTTGGGGGAGCCCTACGAGCAGTACTTC
CASSLGEPYEQYF
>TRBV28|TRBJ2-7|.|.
TGTGCCAGCAGTTTAAGCCCCCGGGGCGGCGAGCAGTACTTC
CASSLSPRGGEQYF
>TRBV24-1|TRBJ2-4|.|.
TGTGCCACCCGAAGGAGAATGCCGAGGGGCAAAAACATTCAGTACTTC
CATRRRMPRGKNIQYF
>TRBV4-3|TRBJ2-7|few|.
TGCGCCAGCAGCCAAGTGGGTGTTCTCTACGAGCAGTACTTC
CASSQVGVLYEQYF
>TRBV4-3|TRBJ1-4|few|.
TGCGCCAGCAGCCAAGAATGGCAGTCGAATGAAAAACTGTTTTTT
CASSQEWQSNEKLFF
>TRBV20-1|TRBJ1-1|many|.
TGCAGTGCTAGATGGGGGGTGAACACTGAAGCTTTCTTT
CSARWGVNTEAFF
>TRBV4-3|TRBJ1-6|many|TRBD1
TGCGCCAGCAGCCAAGACTATAGGACAGGGAATTCACCCCTCCACTTT
CASSQDYRTGNSPLHF
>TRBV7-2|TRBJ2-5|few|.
TGTGCCAGCAGGCGGGACAGAGGAAGGGAGACCCAGTACTTC
CASRRDRGRETQYF
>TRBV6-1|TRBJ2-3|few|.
TGTGCCAGCAGTGAAACGACACGGGGAAGCACAGATACGCAGTATTTT
CASSETTRGSTDTQYF
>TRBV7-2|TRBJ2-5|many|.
TGTGCCAGCAGCCTCCTTAGGGGCGGCCAAGAGACCCAGTACTTC
CASSLLRGGQETQYF
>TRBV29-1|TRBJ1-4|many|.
TGCAGCGCTTGGGGCAGGGTTAATGAAAAACTGTTTTTT
CSAWGRVNEKLFF
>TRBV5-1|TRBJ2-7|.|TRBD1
TGCGCCAGCAGCCAAACAGGGGCACCTTCCTACGAGCAGTACTTC
CASSQTGAPSYEQYF